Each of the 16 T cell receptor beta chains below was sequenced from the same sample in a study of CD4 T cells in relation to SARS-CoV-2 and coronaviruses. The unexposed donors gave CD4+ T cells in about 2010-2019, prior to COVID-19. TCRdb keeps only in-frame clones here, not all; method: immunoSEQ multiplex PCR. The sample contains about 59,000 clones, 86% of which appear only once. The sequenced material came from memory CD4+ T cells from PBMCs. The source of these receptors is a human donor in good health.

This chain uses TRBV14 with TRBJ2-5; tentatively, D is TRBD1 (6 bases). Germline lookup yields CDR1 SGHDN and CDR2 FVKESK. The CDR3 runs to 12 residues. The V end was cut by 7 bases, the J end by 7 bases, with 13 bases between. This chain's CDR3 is CASTTGFGTQYF. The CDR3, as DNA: TGTGCCAGCACCACAGGGTTTGGGACCCAGTACTTC.

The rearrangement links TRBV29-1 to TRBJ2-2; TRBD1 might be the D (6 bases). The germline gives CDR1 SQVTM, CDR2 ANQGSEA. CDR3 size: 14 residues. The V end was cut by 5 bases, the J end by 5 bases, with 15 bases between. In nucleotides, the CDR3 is TGCAGCGTTAGACTACAGGGATGGACCGGGGAGCTGTTTTTT. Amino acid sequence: CSVRLQGWTGELFF.

CDR3 region: CASSQDRGLGEQFF. DNA of the CDR3: TGTGCCAGCAGCCAAGATAGAGGGTTGGGTGAGCAGTTCTTC. The chain carries TRBV3-1 (or the pseudogene TRBV3-2) and TRBJ2-1; D perhaps matches TRBD2 (5 bases). The CDR3 runs to 14 residues. The germline V gene has CDR1 LGHDT and CDR2 YNNKEL (reference sequence). Trimming took off 0 bases at V and 9 bases at J, with 12 bases between the two ends.

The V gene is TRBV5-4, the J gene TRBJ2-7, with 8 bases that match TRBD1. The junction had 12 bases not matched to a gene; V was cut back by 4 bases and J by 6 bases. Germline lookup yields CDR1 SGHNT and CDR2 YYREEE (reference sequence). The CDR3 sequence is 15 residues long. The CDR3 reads CASSHQGAGGGEQYF. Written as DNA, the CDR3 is TGTGCCAGCAGCCACCAGGGGGCAGGGGGCGGCGAGCAGTACTTC.

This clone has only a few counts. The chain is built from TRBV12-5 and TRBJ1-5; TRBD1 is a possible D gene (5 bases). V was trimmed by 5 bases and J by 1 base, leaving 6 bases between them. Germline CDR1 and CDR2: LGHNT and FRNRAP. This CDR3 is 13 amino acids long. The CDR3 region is CASGRGSNQPQHF. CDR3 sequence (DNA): TGTGCTAGTGGTCGGGGGAGCAATCAGCCCCAGCATTTT. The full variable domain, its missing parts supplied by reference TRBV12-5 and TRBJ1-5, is DARVTQTPRHKVTEMGQEVTMRCQPILGHNTVFWYRQTMMQGLELLAYFRNRAPLDDSGMPKDRFSAEMPDATLATLKIQPSEPRDSAVYFCASGRGSNQPQHFGDGTRLSIL.

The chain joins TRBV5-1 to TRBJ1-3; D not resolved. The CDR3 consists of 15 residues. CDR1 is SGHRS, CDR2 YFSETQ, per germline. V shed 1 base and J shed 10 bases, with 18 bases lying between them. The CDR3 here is CASSLSWLPGPTIYF. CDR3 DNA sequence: TGCGCCAGCAGCTTGTCTTGGCTTCCCGGGCCGACCATATATTTT. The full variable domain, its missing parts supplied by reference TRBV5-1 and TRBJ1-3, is KAGVTQTPRYLIKTRGQQVTLSCSPISGHRSVSWYQQTPGQGLQFLFEYFSETQRNKGNFPGRFSGRQFSNSRSEMNVSTLELGDSALYLCASSLSWLPGPTIYFGEGSWLTVV.

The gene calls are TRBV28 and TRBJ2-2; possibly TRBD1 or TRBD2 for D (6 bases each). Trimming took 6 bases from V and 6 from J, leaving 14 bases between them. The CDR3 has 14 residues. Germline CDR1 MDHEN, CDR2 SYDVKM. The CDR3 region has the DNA TGTGCCAGCAGGGGGCGGAGGGGGGCCGGGGAGCTGTTTTTT. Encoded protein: CASRGRRGAGELFF.

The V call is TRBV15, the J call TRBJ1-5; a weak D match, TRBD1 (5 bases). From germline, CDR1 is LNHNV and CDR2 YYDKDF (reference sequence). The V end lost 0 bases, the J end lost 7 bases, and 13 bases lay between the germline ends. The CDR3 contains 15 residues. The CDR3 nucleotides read TGTGCCACCAGCAGAGACAGGGCGGGAGGACAGCCCCAGCATTTT. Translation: CATSRDRAGGQPQHF.

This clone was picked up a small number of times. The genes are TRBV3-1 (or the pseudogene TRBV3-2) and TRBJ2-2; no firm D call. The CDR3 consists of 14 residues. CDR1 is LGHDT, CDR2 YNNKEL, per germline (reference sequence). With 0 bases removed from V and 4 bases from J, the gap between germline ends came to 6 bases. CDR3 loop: CASSQEVGTGELFF. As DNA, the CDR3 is TGTGCCAGCAGCCAAGAGGTGGGCACCGGGGAGCTGTTTTTT.

CDR3 region: CSVAGAGETQYF. The CDR3 coding sequence is TGCAGCGTAGCGGGAGCCGGGGAGACCCAGTACTTC. The V gene is TRBV29-1, the J gene TRBJ2-5, with 8 bases that match TRBD2. CDR3 length: 12 residues. V was clipped by 6 bases and J by 5 bases; unmatched bases: 5. Germline loops: CDR1 SQVTM, CDR2 ANQGSEA. The complete variable domain, with remaining parts taken from reference TRBV29-1 and TRBJ2-5, reads SAVISQKPSRDICQRGTSLTIQCQVDSQVTMMFWYRQQPGQSLTLIATANQGSEATYESGFVIDKFPISRPNLTFSTLTVSNMSPEDSSIYLCSVAGAGETQYFGPGTRLLVL.

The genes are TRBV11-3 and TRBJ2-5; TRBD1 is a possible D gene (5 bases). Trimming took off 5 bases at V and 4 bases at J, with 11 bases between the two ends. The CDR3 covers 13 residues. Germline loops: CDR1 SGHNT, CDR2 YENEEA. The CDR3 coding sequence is TGTGCCAGCAGCACTCAGGGTACAGAGACCCAGTACTTC. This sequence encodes CASSTQGTETQYF.

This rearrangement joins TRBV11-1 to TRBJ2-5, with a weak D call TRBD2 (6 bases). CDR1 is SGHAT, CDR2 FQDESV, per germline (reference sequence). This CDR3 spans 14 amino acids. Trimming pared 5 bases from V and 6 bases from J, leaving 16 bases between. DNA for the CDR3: TGTGCCAGCAGCGTATCCGGGAGCGGAAAGACCCAGTACTTC. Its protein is CASSVSGSGKTQYF.

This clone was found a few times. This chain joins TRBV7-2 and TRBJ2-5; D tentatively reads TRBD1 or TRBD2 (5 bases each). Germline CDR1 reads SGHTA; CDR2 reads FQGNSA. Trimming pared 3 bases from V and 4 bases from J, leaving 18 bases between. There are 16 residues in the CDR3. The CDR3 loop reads CASSLRAGPGSETQYF. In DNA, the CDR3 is TGTGCCAGCAGCTTGAGGGCAGGGCCGGGTTCAGAGACCCAGTACTTC.

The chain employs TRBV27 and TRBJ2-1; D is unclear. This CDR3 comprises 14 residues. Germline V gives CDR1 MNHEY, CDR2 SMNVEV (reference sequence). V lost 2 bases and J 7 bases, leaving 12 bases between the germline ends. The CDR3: CASSLGLVANEQFF. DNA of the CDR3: TGTGCCAGCAGTTTAGGGCTAGTCGCAAATGAGCAGTTCTTC.

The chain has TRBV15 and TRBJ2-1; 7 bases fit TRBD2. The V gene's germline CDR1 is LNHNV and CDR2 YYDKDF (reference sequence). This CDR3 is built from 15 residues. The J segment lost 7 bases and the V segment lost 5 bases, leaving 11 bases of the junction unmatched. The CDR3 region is CATSPRDYLGNEQFF. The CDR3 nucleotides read TGTGCCACCAGCCCCCGGGACTACCTTGGGAATGAGCAGTTCTTC.

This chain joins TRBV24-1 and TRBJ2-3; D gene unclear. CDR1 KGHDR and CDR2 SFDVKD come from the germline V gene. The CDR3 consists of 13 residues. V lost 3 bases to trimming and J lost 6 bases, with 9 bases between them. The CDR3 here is CATSDPNLDTQYF. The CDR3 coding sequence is TGTGCCACCAGTGATCCTAACTTGGATACGCAGTATTTT.